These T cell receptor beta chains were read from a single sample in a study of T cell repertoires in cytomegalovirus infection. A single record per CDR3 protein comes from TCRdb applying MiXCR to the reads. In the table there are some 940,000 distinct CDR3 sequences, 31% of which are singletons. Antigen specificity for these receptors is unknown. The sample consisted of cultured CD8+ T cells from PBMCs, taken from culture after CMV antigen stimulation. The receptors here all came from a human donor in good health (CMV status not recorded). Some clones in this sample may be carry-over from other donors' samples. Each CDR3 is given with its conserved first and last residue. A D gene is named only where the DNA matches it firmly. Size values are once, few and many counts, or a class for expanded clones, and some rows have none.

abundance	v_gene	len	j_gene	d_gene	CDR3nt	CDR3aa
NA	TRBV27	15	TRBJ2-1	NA	TGTGCCAGCAGTTTCGCCGCGGCCTTGAACAATGAGCAGTTCTTC	CASSFAAALNNEQFF
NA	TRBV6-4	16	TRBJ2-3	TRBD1	TGTGCCAGCAGTGACGGCGTGGGGACAGGGACAGATACGCAGTATTTT	CASSDGVGTGTDTQYF
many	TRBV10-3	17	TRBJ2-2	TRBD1	TGTGCCATCAGAACCGCTTCAGGGGGCGCGAACACCGGGGAGCTGTTTTTT	CAIRTASGGANTGELFF
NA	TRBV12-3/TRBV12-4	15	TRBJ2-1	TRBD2	TGTGCCAGCAGATTCGGGGGGGCAGACTACAATGAGCAGTTCTTC	CASRFGGADYNEQFF
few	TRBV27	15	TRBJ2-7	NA	TGTGCCAGCAGTTTTGCACCGACTATGGGCTACGAGCAGTACTTC	CASSFAPTMGYEQYF
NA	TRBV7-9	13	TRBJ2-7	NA	TGTGCCAGCAGTCGGGACCCGTCCTACGAGCAGTACTTC	CASSRDPSYEQYF
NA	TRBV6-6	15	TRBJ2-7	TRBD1	TGTGCCAGCAGTCACCGGGACAGGGGTGACTACGAGCAGTACTTC	CASSHRDRGDYEQYF
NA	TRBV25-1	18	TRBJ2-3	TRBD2	TGTGCCAGCAGTGGGCCCCCGACTAGCGGGGTATCCTCAGATACGCAGTATTTT	CASSGPPTSGVSSDTQYF
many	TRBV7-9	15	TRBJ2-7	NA	TGTGCCAGCAGCCGAAACGACAGACGCCCTATGAAGCAGTACTTC	CASSRNDRRPMKQYF
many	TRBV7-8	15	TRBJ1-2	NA	TGTGCCAGCAGCTTAGCCGCGGACAGCGCTGATGGCTACACCTTC	CASSLAADSADGYTF
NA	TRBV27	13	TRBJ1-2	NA	TGTGCCAGCAGTTTGTCACGGGCCAATGGCTACACCTTC	CASSLSRANGYTF
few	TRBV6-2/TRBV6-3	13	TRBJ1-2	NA	TGTGCCAGCACCAAGGGGATTAACTATGGCTACACCTTC	CASTKGINYGYTF
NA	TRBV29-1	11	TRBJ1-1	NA	TGCAGCGTTGAAGGACGTCCTGAAGCTTTCTTT	CSVEGRPEAFF
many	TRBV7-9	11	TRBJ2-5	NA	TGTGCCAGCAGCCGGGGGGAGACCCAGTACTTC	CASSRGETQYF
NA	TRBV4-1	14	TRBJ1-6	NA	TGCGCCAGCAGCCAAGATAGACAGAATTCACCCCTCCACTTT	CASSQDRQNSPLHF
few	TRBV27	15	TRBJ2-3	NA	TGTGCCAGCAGTTATACAACGGGGGGCACAGATACGCAGTATTTT	CASSYTTGGTDTQYF
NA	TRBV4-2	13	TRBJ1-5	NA	TGTGCCAGCAGCCAAGGATCCTCTCAGCCCCAGCATTTT	CASSQGSSQPQHF
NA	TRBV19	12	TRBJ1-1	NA	TGTGCCATTCAACATACAGGGACTGAAGCTTTCTTT	CAIQHTGTEAFF
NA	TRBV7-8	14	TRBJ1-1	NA	TGTGCCAGCAGCTTTCGGGTTGTTGGCACTGAAGCTTTCTTT	CASSFRVVGTEAFF
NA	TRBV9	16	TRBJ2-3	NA	TGTGCCAGCGAAAAATCGCAGCGGGCGAGCTGGGATACGCAGTATTTT	CASEKSQRASWDTQYF
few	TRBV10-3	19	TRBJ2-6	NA	TGTGCCATCAGTGAGTTGAGGCAGGGGCCCGGCTCTGGGGCCAACGTCCTGACTTTC	CAISELRQGPGSGANVLTF
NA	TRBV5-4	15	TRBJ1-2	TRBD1	TGTGCCAGCAGCCCTAGAGACAGGGGGCGCTATGGCTACACCTTC	CASSPRDRGRYGYTF
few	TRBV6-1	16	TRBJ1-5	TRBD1	TGTGCCATCCGTTCTCGGGGACAGGGGGATCTTCAGCCCCAGCATTTT	CAIRSRGQGDLQPQHF
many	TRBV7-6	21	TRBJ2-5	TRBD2	TGTGCCAGCAGCTTTAAGCAATTCAGACTAGCGGGGGCCGGGTACCAAGAGACCCAGTACTTC	CASSFKQFRLAGAGYQETQYF
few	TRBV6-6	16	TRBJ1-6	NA	TGTGCCAGCAGTTACCAACACAGGGAGGCGCCTTCACCCCTCCACTTT	CASSYQHREAPSPLHF
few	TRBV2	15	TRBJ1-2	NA	TGTGCCAGCAGTGAAGTGGAAGCACTTAACTATGGCTACACCTTC	CASSEVEALNYGYTF
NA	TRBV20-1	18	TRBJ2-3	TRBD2	TGCAGTGCTAGACCCTGGACTAGCGGGGGGGCTAGCACAGATACGCAGTATTTT	CSARPWTSGGASTDTQYF
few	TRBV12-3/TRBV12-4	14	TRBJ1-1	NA	TGTGCCAGCAGTTTAGGGGCAGCTTACACTGAAGCTTTCTTT	CASSLGAAYTEAFF
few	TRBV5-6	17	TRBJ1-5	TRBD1	TGTGCCAGCAGCTCCTACAGGGGCCTTTTGAGCAATCAGCCCCAGCATTTT	CASSSYRGLLSNQPQHF